The rows below give T cell receptor beta chains drawn from one sample of a study of CD8 T cells in Susac syndrome. TCRdb reprocessed the immunoSEQ multiplex PCR reads with MiXCR, giving one entry per CDR3 protein. The table includes about 120,000 distinct CDR3 sequences, around 92% detected once. Sequencing was done on a sample of CD8+ T cells from PBMCs. The receptors here all came from a human donor in good health. CDR3s include the opening cysteine and the closing phenylalanine or tryptophan. The D gene is left open where the match is weak. Part of the rows lack a size; the others show once, few, many or a class for expanded clones.

TRBJ1-1,.,TRBV10-3,.,TGTGCCATCAGTGAGTCCGGAACGAACACTGAAGCTTTCTTT,CAISESGTNTEAFF
TRBJ1-3,.,TRBV6-2/TRBV6-3,.,TGTGCCAGCAGCTATAAAGGGCCCTCAGGAAACACCATATATTTT,CASSYKGPSGNTIYF
TRBJ1-5,.,TRBV20-1,.,TGCAGTGTTAGTAGCAATCAGCCCCAGCATTTT,CSVSSNQPQHF
TRBJ2-3,.,TRBV24-1,once,TGTGCCACCAGTGACCTTCGGGGGCAGTATTTT,CATSDLRGQYF
TRBJ1-2,TRBD1,TRBV12-3/TRBV12-4,.,TGTGCCAGCAGTTTATCAGGGGGCCGGTATGGCTACACCTTC,CASSLSGGRYGYTF
TRBJ1-1,TRBD1,TRBV19,.,TGTGCCAGTAGTATCGACAGGGTACAAGCTTTCTTT,CASSIDRVQAFF
TRBJ2-1,TRBD2,TRBV12-3/TRBV12-4,once,TGTGCCAGCAGTCCAGCTAGCGGGGGGGCGAATGAGCAGTTCTTC,CASSPASGGANEQFF
TRBJ1-1,.,TRBV6-2/TRBV6-3,.,TGTGCCAGCACCTACTACGGGTTTAACACTGAAGCTTTCTTT,CASTYYGFNTEAFF
TRBJ2-7,.,TRBV10-3,.,TGTGCCATCAGTAGTAGCGGTCCCAGGAACGAGCAGTACTTC,CAISSSGPRNEQYF
TRBJ2-7,.,TRBV20-1,.,TGTAGTGCTATAGACAGCCGGGAGCAGTACTTC,CSAIDSREQYF
TRBJ1-4,.,TRBV6-5,.,TGTGCCAGCAGTTACTCGAGGCGGGGCTCTAATGAAAAACTGTTTTTT,CASSYSRRGSNEKLFF
TRBJ1-4,.,TRBV5-1,.,TGCGCCAGCAGCTTCGAATCGGGGGTTAGTGAAAAACTGTTTTTT,CASSFESGVSEKLFF